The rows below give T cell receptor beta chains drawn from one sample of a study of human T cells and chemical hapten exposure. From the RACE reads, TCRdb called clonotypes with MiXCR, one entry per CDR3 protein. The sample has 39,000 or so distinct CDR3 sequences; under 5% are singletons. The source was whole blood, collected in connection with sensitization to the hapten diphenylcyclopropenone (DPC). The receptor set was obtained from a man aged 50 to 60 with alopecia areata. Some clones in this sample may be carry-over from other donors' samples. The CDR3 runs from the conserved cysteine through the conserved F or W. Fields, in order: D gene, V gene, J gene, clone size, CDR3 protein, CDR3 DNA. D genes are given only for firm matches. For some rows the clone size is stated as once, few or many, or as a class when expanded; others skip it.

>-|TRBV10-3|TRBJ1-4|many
CAISASGEKLFF
TGTGCCATCAGTGCGTCAGGTGAAAAACTGTTTTTT
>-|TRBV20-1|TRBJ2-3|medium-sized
CSGVGDPDTQYF
TGCAGTGGGGTGGGGGATCCAGATACGCAGTATTTT
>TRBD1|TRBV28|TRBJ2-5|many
CASTGTGGSETQYF
TGTGCCAGCACGGGGACAGGGGGCTCGGAGACCCAGTACTTC
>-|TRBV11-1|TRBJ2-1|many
CASSFTNRAGTRQFF
TGTGCCAGCAGCTTCACTAATCGGGCGGGAACTAGGCAGTTCTTC
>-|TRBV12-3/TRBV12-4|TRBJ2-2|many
CASSKALVGWNTGELFF
TGTGCCAGCAGCAAAGCCCTGGTGGGATGGAACACCGGGGAGCTGTTTTTT
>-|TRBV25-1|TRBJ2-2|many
CASRTNRADTGELFF
TGTGCCAGCAGAACCAACAGGGCGGACACCGGGGAGCTGTTTTTT
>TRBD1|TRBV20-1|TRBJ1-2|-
CSAIGQGEYYGYTF
TGCAGTGCTATCGGACAGGGGGAATACTATGGCTACACCTTC
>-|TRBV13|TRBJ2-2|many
CASSPITGELFF
TGTGCCAGCAGCCCGATCACCGGGGAGCTGTTTTTT
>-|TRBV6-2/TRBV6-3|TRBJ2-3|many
CASNSPGDTQYF
TGTGCCAGCAATTCCCCCGGGGATACGCAGTATTTT
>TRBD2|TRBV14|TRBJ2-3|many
CASSLGTSGTDTQYF
TGTGCCAGCAGCCTTGGGACTAGCGGCACAGATACGCAGTATTTT
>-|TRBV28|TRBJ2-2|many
CASSLRSGVGTGELFF
TGTGCCAGCAGTTTGAGGAGCGGAGTGGGCACCGGGGAGCTGTTTTTT
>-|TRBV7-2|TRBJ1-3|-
CASSLVSGKGNTIYF
TGTGCCAGCAGCTTAGTGTCCGGGAAGGGAAACACCATATATTTT
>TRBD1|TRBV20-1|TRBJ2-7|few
CSVRDRVYEQYF
TGCAGTGTGCGGGACAGGGTGTACGAGCAGTACTTC
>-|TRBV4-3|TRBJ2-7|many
CASSQGRTYPYEQYF
TGCGCCAGCAGCCAAGGCAGGACGTATCCCTACGAGCAGTACTTC
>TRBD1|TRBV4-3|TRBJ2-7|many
CASSQDFGGQGGSYEQYF
TGCGCCAGCAGCCAAGATTTTGGGGGACAGGGCGGTTCCTACGAGCAGTACTTC
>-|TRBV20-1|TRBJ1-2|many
CSAFNYGYTF
TGCAGTGCTTTTAACTATGGCTACACCTTC
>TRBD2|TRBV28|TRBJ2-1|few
CASPGTSGNEQFF
TGTGCCAGCCCCGGGACTAGCGGAAATGAGCAGTTCTTC
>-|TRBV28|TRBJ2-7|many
CASSWDLYEQYF
TGTGCCAGCAGTTGGGATCTTTACGAGCAGTACTTC
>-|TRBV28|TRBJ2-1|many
CASSFRGVSSYNEQFF
TGTGCCAGCAGTTTCAGGGGAGTTAGCTCCTACAATGAGCAGTTCTTC
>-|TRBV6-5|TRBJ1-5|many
CASSYSSRQPQHF
TGTGCCAGCAGTTACTCGAGTAGACAGCCCCAGCATTTT
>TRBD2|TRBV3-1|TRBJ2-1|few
CASSREGSGYEQFF
TGTGCCAGCAGCCGGGAGGGTTCTGGGTATGAGCAGTTCTTC
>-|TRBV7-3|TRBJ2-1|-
CASSLEWGNEQLF
TGTGCCAGCAGCTTGGAGTGGGGCAATGAGCAGCTCTTC
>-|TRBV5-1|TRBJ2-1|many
CASSFLPGRISYNEQFF
TGCGCCAGCAGCTTCTTGCCGGGCCGAATCTCCTACAATGAGCAGTTCTTC
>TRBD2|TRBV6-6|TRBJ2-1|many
CASSHGLVGSF
TGTGCCAGCAGCCACGGACTAGTCGGATCCTTC
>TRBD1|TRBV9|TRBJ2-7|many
CASSDGTGDGEQYF
TGTGCCAGCAGCGACGGGACAGGGGATGGCGAGCAGTACTTC
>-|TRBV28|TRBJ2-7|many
CASSSYVSGPTYEQYF
TGTGCCAGCAGCTCCTACGTTAGCGGCCCCACCTACGAGCAGTACTTC
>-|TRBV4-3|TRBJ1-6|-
CASSQGGRSYNSPLHF
TGCGCCAGCAGCCAAGGGGGACGCTCCTATAATTCACCCCTCCACTTT
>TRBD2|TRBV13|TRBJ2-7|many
CASSPLPVGGASGSYEQYF
TGTGCCAGCAGCCCACTACCCGTGGGCGGGGCTAGCGGATCCTACGAGCAGTACTTC
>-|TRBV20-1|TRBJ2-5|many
CSARDLRSQETQYF
TGCAGTGCTAGAGATCTCCGTTCCCAAGAGACCCAGTACTTC
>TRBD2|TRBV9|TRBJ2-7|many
CASSVGGSLPYEQYF
TGTGCCAGCAGCGTAGGCGGGAGCCTACCCTACGAGCAGTACTTC
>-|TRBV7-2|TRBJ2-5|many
CASSPSSTQETQYF
TGTGCCAGCAGCCCCTCTAGCACCCAAGAGACCCAGTACTTC
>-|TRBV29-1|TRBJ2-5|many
CSVMSPNQETQYF
TGCAGCGTGATGTCCCCCAACCAAGAGACCCAGTACTTC
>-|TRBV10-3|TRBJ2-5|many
CAMSGALQETQYF
TGTGCCATGTCAGGGGCCCTCCAAGAGACCCAGTACTTC
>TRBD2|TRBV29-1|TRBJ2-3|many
CSVEFALAARPTDTQYF
TGCAGCGTTGAATTTGCCCTAGCGGCCAGACCCACAGATACGCAGTATTTT
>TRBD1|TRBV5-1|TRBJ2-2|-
CATRGTVPLNTGELFF
TGCGCCACCAGAGGGACAGTCCCGTTGAACACCGGGGAGCTGTTTTTT
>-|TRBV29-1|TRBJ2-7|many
CSVKPSGPYEQYF
TGCAGCGTGAAACCATCCGGCCCCTACGAGCAGTACTTC
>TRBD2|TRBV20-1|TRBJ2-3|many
CSAPDPGGGSSTQYF
TGCAGTGCTCCTGACCCAGGCGGGGGATCTTCTACGCAGTATTTT
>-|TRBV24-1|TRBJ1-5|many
CATRRGGGNQPQHF
TGTGCCACCAGACGGGGAGGAGGCAATCAGCCCCAGCATTTT
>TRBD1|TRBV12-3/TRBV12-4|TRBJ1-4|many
CASTRQGPDEKLFF
TGTGCCAGCACCCGACAGGGTCCGGATGAAAAACTGTTTTTT
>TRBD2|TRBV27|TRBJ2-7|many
CASSLSGTSGTIHYEQYF
TGTGCCAGCAGTCTCTCCGGGACTAGCGGGACAATTCACTACGAGCAGTACTTC
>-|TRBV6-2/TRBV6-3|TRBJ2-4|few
CATRGAKAKNIQYF
TGTGCCACCCGAGGAGCCAAAGCCAAAAACATTCAGTACTTC
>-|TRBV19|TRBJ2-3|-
CASSRRGTTDTQYF
TGTGCCAGTAGTAGACGGGGGACCACAGATACGCAGTATTTT
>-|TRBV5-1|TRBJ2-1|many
CASSLGGGGAYNEQFF
TGCGCCAGCAGCTTGGGAGGAGGAGGAGCCTACAATGAGCAGTTCTTC
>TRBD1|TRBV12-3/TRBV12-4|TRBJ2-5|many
CASRQGQPNLETQYF
TGTGCCAGCAGACAGGGACAGCCAAACCTAGAGACCCAGTACTTC
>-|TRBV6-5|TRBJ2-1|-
CASSYGGSDASYNEQFF
TGTGCCAGCAGTTACGGTGGTAGCGACGCCTCCTACAATGAGCAGTTCTTC
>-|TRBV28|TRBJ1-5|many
CASKRANQPQHF
TGTGCCAGCAAAAGGGCCAATCAGCCCCAGCATTTT
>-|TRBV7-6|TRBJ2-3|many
CASSFMDSTDTQYF
TGTGCCAGCAGCTTTATGGACAGCACAGATACGCAGTATTTT
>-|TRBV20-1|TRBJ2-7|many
CSAAPPLASYEQYF
TGCAGTGCTGCTCCCCCCCTAGCCTCCTACGAGCAGTACTTC
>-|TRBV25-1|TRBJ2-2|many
CATKGEINTGELFF
TGTGCCACCAAGGGGGAGATCAACACCGGGGAGCTGTTTTTT
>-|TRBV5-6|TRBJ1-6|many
CASSPRQKTYSPLHF
TGTGCCAGCAGTCCTCGACAGAAGACTTATTCACCCCTCCACTTT
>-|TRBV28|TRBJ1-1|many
CASSLDPSSNTEAFF
TGTGCCAGCAGTTTAGACCCTTCTTCGAACACTGAAGCTTTCTTT
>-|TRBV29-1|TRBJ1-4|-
CSVVNGINEKLFF
TGCAGCGTTGTTAACGGAATTAATGAAAAACTGTTTTTT
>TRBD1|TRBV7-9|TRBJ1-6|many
CASSARQGGSPLHF
TGTGCCAGCAGCGCCAGACAGGGAGGGTCACCCCTCCACTTT
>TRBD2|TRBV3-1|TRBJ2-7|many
CASSRGTSGQSYEQYF
TGTGCCAGCAGCCGAGGGACTAGCGGCCAGTCCTACGAGCAGTACTTC
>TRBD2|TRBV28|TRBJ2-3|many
CASTIGGRVTDTQYF
TGTGCCAGCACCATTGGTGGGAGGGTGACAGATACGCAGTATTTT